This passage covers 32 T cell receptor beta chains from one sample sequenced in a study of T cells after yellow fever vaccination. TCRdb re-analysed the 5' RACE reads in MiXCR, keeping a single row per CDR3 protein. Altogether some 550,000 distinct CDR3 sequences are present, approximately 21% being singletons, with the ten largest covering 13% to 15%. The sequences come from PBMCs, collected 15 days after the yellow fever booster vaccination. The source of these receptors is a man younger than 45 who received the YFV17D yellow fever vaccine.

The DNA of the CDR3 is TGTGCCAGCAGTTACTCGATGGCAGAGAATGAGCAGTTCTTC. This sequence encodes CASSYSMAENEQFF. The chain links TRBV6-5 to TRBJ2-1; no firm D call. CDR1 and CDR2 from the germline V gene are MNHEY and SVGAGI. This CDR3 spans 14 amino acids. V was pared by 0 bases and J by 7 bases, with 10 bases between.

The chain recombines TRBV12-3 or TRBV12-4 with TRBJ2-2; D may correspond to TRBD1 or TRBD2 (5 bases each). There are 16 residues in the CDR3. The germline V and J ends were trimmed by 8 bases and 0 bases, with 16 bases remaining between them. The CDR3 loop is CASQNGGNANTGELFF. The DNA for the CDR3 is TGTGCCAGCCAGAATGGGGGAAACGCGAACACCGGGGAGCTGTTTTTT.

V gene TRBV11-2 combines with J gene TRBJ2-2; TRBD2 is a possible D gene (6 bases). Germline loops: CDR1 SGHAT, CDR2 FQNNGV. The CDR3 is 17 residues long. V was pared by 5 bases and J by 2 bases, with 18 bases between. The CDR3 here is CASSRDTSRRNTGELFF. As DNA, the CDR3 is TGTGCCAGCAGCCGGGATACTAGCAGGAGAAACACCGGGGAGCTGTTTTTT.

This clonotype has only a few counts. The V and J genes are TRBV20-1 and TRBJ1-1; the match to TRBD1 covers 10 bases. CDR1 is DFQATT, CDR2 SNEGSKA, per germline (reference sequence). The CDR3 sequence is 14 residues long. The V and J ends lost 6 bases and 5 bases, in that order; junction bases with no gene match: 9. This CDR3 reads CSALDGDRGTEAFF. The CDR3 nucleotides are TGCAGTGCATTAGACGGGGACAGGGGAACTGAAGCTTTCTTT.

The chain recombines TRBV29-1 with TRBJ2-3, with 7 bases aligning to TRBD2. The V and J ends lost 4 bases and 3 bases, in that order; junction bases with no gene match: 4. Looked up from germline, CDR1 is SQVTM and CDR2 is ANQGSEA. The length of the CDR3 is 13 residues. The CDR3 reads CSVAGAGTDTQYF. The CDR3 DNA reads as TGCAGCGTTGCGGGAGCGGGAACAGATACGCAGTATTTT.

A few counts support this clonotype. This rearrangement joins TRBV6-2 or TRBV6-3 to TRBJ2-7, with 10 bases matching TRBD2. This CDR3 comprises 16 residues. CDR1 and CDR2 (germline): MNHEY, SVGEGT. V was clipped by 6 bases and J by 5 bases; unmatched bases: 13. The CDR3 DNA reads TGTGCCAGCAGCCTTAACGGGGGACTAGCGATGAACGAGCAGTACTTC. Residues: CASSLNGGLAMNEQYF.

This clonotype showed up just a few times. The CDR3 is CASRNRGIGTDTQYF. CDR3 sequence (DNA): TGTGCCAGCAGAAACAGGGGGATTGGAACAGATACGCAGTATTTT. V gene TRBV6-1 combines with J gene TRBJ2-3; 8 bases are shared with TRBD1. V trimming: 6 bases; J trimming: 3 bases; junction bases outside the gene matches: 8. This CDR3 contains 15 residues. CDR1 and CDR2 (germline): MNHNS, SASEGT.

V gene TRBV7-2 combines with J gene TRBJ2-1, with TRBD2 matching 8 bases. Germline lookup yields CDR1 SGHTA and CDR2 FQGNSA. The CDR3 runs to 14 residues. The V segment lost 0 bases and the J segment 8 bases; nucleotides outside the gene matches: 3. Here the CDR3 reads CASSLAVGRDEQFF. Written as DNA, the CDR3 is TGTGCCAGCAGCTTAGCGGTCGGGAGGGATGAGCAGTTCTTC. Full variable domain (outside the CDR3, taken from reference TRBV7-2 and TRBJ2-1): GAGVSQSPSNKVTEKGKDVELRCDPISGHTALYWYRQSLGQGLEFLIYFQGNSAPDKSGLPSDRFSAERTGGSVSTLTIQRTQQEDSAVYLCASSLAVGRDEQFFGPGTRLTVL.

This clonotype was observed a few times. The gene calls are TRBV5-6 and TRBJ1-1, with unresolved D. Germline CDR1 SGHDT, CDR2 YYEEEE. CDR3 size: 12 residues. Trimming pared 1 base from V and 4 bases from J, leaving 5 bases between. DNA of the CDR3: TGTGCCAGCAGCTTGAGTCCCACTGAAGCTTTCTTT. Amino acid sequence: CASSLSPTEAFF.

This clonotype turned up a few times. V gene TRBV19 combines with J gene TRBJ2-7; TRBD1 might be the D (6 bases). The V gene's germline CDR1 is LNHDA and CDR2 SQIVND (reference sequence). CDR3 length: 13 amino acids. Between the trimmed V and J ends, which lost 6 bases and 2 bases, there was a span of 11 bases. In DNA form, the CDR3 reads TGTGCCAGTAGAAAGACAGGCGCCTACGAGCAGTACTTC. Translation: CASRKTGAYEQYF.

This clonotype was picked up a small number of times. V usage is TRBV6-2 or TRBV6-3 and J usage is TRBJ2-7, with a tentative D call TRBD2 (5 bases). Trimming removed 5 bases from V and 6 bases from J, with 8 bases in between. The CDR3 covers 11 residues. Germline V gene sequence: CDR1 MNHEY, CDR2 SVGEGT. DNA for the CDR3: TGTGCCAGCAGTCAGGACTCCGAGCAGTACTTC. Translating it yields CASSQDSEQYF.

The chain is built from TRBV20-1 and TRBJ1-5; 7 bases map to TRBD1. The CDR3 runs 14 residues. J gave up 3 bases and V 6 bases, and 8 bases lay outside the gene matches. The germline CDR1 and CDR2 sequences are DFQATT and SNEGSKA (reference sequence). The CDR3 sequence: CSARDSGTNQPQHF. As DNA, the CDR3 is TGCAGTGCCCGGGACAGCGGGACCAATCAGCCCCAGCATTTT.

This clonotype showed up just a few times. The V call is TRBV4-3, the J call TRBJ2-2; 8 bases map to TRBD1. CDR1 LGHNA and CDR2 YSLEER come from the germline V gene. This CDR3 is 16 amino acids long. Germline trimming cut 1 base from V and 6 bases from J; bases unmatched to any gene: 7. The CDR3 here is CASSQAVGQGPGELFF. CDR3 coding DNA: TGCGCCAGCAGCCAAGCCGTAGGACAGGGCCCCGGGGAGCTGTTTTTT.

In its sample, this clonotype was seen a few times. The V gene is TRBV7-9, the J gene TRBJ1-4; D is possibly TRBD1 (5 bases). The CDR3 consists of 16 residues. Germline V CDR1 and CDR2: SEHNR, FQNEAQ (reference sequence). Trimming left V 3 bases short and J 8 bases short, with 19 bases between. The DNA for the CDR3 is TGTGCCAGCAGCTTTTCACAGGTTTCGGAGACGGAAAAACTGTTTTTT. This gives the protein CASSFSQVSETEKLFF.

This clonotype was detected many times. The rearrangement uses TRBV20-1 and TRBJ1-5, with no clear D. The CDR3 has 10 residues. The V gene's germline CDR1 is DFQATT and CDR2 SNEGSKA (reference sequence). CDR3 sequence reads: CSCGVEPQHF. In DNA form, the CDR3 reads TGCAGCTGCGGGGTCGAGCCCCAGCATTTT.

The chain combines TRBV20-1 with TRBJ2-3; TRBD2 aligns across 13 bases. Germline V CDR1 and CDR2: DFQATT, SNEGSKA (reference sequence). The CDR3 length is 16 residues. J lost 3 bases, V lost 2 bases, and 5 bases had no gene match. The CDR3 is CSARNPLAGGTDTQYF. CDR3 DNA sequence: TGCAGTGCTAGAAACCCACTAGCGGGAGGGACAGATACGCAGTATTTT.

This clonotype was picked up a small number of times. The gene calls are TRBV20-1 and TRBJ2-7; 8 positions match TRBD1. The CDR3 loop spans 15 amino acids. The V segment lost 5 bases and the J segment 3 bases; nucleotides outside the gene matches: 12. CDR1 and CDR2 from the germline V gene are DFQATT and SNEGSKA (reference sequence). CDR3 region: CSAETGQGINYEQYF. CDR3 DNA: TGCAGTGCTGAGACTGGACAGGGTATTAACTACGAGCAGTACTTC.

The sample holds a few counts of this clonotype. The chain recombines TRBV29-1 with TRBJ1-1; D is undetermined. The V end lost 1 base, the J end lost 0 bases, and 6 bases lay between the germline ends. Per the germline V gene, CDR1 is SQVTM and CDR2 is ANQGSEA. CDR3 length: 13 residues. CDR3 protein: CSVEGALNTEAFF. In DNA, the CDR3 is TGCAGCGTTGAAGGGGCCTTGAACACTGAAGCTTTCTTT.

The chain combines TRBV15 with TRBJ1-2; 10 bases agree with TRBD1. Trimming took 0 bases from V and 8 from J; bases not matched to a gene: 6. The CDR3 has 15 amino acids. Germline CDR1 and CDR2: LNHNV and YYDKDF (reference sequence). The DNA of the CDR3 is TGTGCCACCAGCAGAGACCCCGGGACAGGGGACGGCTACACCTTC. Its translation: CATSRDPGTGDGYTF.

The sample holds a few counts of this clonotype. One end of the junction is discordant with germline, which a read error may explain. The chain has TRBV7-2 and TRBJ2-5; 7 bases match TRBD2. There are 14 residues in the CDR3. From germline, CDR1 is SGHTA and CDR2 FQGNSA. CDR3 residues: CASSSTSDQGTQYF. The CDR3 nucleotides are TGTGCCAGCAGCTCCACTAGCGACCAAGGGACCCAGTACTTC.

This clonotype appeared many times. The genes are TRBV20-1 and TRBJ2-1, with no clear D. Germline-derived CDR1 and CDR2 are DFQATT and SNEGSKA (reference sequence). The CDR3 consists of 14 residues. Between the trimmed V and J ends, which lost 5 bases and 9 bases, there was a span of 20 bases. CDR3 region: CSAFQRTTKGEQFF. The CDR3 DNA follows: TGCAGTGCTTTTCAGCGAACGACCAAGGGTGAGCAGTTCTTC.

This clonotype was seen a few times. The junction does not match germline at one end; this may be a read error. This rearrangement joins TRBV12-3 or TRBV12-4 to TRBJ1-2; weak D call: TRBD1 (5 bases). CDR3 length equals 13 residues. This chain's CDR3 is CASSLGVGYGYTF. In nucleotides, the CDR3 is TGTGCCAGCAGCTTAGGGGTTGGCTATGGCTACACCTTC.

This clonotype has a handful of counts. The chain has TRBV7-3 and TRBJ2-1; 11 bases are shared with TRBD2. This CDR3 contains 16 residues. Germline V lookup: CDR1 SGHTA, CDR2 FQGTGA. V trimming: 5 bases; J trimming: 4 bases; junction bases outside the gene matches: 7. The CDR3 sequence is CASSKLTSGNYNEQFF. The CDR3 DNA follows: TGTGCCAGCAGCAAGTTGACTAGCGGGAATTACAATGAGCAGTTCTTC.

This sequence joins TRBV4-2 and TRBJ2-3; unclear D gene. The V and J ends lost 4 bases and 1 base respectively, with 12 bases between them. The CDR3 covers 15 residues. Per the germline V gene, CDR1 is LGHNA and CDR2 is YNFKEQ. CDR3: CASSLNRYGTDTQYF. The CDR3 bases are TGTGCCAGCAGCCTGAACCGGTACGGCACAGATACGCAGTATTTT.

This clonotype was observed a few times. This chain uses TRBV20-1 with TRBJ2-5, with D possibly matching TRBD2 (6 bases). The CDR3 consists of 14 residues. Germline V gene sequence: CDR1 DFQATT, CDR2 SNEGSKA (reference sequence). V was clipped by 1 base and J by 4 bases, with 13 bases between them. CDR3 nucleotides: TGCAGTGCTAGAGTTCCCGGGAGAGCAGAGACCCAGTACTTC. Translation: CSARVPGRAETQYF.

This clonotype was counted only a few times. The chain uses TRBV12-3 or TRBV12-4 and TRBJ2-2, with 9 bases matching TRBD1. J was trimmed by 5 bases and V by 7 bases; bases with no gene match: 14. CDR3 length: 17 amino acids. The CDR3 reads CASTLLTGQGFTGELFF. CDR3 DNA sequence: TGTGCCAGCACCCTGCTGACGGGACAGGGCTTTACCGGGGAGCTGTTTTTT.

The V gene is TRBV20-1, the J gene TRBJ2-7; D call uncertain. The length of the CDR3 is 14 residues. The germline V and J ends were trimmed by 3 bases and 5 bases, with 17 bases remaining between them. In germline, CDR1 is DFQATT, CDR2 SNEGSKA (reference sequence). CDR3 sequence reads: CSASLNGVGDEQYF. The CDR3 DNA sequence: TGCAGTGCTAGTCTGAATGGGGTTGGGGACGAGCAGTACTTC.

The CDR3 sequence is CASSRTPSYNEQFF. The CDR3, as DNA: TGTGCCAGCAGCCGGACGCCTAGCTACAATGAGCAGTTCTTC. The rearrangement uses TRBV7-3 and TRBJ2-1; D gene uncertain. Germline lookup yields CDR1 SGHTA and CDR2 FQGTGA. The CDR3 has 14 amino acids. V was shortened by 5 bases and J by 3 bases, with 11 bases between the two germline ends.

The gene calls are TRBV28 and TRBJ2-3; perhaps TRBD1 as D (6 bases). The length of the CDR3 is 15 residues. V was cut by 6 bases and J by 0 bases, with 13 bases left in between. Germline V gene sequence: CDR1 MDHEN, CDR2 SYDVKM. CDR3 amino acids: CASRDPRGSTDTQYF. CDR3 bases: TGTGCCAGCAGAGACCCCAGGGGAAGCACAGATACGCAGTATTTT.

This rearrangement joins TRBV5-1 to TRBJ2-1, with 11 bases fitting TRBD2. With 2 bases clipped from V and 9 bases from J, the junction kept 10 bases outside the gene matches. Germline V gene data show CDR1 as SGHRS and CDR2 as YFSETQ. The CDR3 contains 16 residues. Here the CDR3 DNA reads TGCGCCAGCAGCTTCCTTAGCGGGAGGGCCGGTACTGAGCAGTTCTTC. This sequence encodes CASSFLSGRAGTEQFF.

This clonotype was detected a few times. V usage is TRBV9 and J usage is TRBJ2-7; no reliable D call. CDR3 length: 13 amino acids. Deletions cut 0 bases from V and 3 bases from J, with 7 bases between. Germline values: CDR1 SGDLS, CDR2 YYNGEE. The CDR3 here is CASSVAEHYEQYF. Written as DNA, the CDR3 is TGTGCCAGCAGCGTAGCTGAGCACTACGAGCAGTACTTC.

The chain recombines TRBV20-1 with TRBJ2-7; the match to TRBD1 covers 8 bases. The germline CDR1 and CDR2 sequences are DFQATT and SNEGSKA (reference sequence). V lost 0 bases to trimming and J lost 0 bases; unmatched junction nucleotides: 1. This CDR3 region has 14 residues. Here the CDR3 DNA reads TGCAGTGCTAGAGAACAGGGGGTCTCCTACGAGCAGTACTTC. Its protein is CSAREQGVSYEQYF.